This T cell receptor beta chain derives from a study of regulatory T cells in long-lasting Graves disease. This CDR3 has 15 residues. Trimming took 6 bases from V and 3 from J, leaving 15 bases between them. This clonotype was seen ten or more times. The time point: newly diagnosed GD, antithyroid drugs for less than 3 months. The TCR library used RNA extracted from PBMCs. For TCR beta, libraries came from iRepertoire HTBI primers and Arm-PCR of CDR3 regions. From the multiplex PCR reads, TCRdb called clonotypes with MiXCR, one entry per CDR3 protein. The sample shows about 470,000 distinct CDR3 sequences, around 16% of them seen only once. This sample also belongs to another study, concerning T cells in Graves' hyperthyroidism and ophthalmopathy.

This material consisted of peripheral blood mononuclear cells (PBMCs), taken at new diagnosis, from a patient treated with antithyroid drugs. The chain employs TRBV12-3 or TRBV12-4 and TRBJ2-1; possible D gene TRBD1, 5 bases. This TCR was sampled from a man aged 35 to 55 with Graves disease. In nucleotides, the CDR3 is TGTGCCAGCAGCCCCAACCTTGACAGCTACAATGAGCAGTTCTTC. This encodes CASSPNLDSYNEQFF.